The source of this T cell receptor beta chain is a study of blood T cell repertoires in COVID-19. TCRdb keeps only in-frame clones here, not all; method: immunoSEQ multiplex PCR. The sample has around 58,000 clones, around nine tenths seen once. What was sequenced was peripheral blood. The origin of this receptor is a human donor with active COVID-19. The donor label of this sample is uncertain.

In nucleotides, the CDR3 is TGTGCCAGCAGCCCTGCGGACCCCGGGACAGGGGGGTCACCCCTCCACTTT. This encodes CASSPADPGTGGSPLHF. V is TRBV25-1 and J is TRBJ1-6, with 11 nucleotides matching TRBD1. This CDR3 region has 17 residues. Germline assignment: CDR1 MGHDK and CDR2 SYGVNS. J was trimmed by 10 bases and V by 6 bases; bases with no gene match: 14.